The text below deals with one T cell receptor (beta chain). Its specificity is not known. This sample was included in a study of cytomegalovirus exposure and HLA in healthy donors. Study-wide points: Productive status was seen about 90% or about 30% of the time for most TCR beta V segments in an earlier analysis.

Each of the donors was a healthy bone marrow donor. In germline, CDR1 is LGHNA, CDR2 YSLEER. Trimming took 1 base from V and 4 from J, leaving 13 bases between them. The CDR3 is 15 residues long. The PCR employed 60 Vbeta primers together with 13 Jbeta primers. In the authors' workflow: About 11 million shared chains were among the approximately 80 million unique TCR beta chains that a later analysis counted. Produced via immunoSEQ multiplex PCR; TCRdb's table is partial and in-frame only. V and J calls plus clone size are reproduced from that table; the DNA served to infer D and trimming. The data show under 200,000 clones, 75% to 90% seen once.

The chain is built from TRBV4-3 and TRBJ1-2, with a possible D match to TRBD1 (6 bases). The origin of this receptor is a human donor in good health. Input material: PBMCs. CDR3 sequence (DNA): TGCGCCAGCAGCCAAGTGGGGGGGGCCGGCTATGGCTACACCTTC. Its translation: CASSQVGGAGYGYTF.